The present T cell receptor (beta chain) was sequenced within a study of blood T cell repertoires in COVID-19. Turning to the study itself: The United States, Italy and Spain supplied acute and convalescent COVID-19 samples.

The CDR3 sequence is 14 residues long. V lost 0 bases and J 1 base, leaving 7 bases between the germline ends. Germline V gives CDR1 SGHNT, CDR2 YYREEE (reference sequence). In the authors' methods: Reference gene primer amplification gave nucleated cell count estimates. The repertoire was sequenced with immunoSEQ multiplex PCR; TCRdb's copy has only in-frame clones and lacks some. That table supplies the V and J calls and clone size; D and trimming were determined from the DNA. Among around 15,000 clones listed, about 80% were seen once. Sequenced input: peripheral blood. The sequence derives from a man aged 70 or older with active or convalescent COVID-19. The J gene is TRBJ1-2, the V gene TRBV5-4; no clear D. CDR3 nucleotide sequence: TGTGCCAGCAGCTTGGTACAGTTTAACTATGGCTACACCTTC. Translating gives CASSLVQFNYGYTF.